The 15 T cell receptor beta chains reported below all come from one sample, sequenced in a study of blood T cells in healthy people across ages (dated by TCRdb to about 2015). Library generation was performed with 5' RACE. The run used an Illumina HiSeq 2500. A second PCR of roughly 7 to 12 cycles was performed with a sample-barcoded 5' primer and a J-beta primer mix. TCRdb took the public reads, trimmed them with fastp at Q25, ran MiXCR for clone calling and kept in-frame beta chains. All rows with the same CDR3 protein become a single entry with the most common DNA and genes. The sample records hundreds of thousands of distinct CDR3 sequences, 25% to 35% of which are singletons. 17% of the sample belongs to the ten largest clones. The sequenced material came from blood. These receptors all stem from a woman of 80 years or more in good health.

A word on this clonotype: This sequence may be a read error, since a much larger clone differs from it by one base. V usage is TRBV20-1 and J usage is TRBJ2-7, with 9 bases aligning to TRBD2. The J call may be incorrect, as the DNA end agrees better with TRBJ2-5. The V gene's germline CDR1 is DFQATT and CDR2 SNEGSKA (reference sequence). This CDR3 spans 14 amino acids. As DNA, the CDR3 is TGCAGTGCCCCCCGGCGGGAGGGCTTGGAGACCCAGTACTTC. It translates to CSAPRREGLETQYF.

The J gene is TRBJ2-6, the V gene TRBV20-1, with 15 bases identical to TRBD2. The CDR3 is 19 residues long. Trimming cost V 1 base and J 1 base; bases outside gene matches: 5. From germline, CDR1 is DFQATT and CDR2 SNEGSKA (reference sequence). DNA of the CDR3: TGCAGTGCTAGAGCTCGGGGACTAGCGGGGGGTTCTGGGGCCAACGTCCTGACTTTC. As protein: CSARARGLAGGSGANVLTF.

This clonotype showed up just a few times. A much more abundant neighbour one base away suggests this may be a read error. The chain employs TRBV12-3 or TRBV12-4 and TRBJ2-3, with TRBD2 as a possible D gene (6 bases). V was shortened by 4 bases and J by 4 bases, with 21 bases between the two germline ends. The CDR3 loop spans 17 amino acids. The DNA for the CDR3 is TGTGCCAGCAGTTCCCGGCGGAGTAGCGGCCACGCAGATACGCAGTATTTT. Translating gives CASSSRRSSGHADTQYF.

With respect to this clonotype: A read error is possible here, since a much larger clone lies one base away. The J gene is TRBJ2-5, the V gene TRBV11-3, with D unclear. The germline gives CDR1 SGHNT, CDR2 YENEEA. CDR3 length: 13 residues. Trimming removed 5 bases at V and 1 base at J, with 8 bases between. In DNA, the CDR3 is TGTGCCAGCAGCGTCGGGTTCCAAGAGACCCAGTACTTC. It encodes CASSVGFQETQYF.

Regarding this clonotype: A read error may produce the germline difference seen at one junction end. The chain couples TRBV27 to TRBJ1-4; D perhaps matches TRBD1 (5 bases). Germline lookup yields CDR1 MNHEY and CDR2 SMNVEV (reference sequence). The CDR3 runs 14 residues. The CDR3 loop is CAGSWGGTNEKLFF. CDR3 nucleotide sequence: TGTGCCGGCAGTTGGGGCGGAACTAATGAAAAACTGTTTTTT.

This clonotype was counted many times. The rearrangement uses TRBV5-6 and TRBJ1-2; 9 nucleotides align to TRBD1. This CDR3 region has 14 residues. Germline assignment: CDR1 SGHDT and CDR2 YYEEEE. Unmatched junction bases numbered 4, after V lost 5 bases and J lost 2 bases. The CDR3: CASRGTGKNYGYTF. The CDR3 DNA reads TGTGCCAGCAGGGGGACAGGGAAGAACTATGGCTACACCTTC.

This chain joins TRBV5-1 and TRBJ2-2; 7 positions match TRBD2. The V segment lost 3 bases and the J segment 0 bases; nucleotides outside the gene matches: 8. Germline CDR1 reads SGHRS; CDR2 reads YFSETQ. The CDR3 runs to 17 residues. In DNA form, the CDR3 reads TGCGCCAGCAGCTACTTAACCGGGACTACGAACACCGGGGAGCTGTTTTTT. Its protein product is CASSYLTGTTNTGELFF.

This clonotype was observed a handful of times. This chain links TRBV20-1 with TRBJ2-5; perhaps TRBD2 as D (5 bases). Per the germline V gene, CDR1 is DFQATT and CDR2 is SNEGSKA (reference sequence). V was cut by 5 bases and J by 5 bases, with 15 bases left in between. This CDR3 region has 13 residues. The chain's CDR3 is CSALRTYSETQYF. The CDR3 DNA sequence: TGCAGTGCTCTAAGGACTTATTCGGAGACCCAGTACTTC.

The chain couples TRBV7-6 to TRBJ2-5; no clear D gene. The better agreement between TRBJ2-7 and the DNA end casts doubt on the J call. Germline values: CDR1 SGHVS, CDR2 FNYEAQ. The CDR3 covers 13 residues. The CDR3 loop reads CASSPELMGEQYF. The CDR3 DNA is TGTGCCAGCAGCCCCGAGTTGATGGGCGAGCAGTACTTC.

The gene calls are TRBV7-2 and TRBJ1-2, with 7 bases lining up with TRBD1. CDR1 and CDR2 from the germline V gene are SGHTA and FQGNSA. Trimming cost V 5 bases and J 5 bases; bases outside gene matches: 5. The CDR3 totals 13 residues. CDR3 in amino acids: CASSTGQEYGYTF. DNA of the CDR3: TGTGCCAGCAGCACAGGACAGGAATATGGCTACACCTTC.

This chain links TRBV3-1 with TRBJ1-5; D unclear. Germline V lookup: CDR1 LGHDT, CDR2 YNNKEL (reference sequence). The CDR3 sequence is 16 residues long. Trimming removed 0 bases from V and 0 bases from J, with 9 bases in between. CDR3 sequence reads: CASSQEYADSNQPQHF. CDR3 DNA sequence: TGTGCCAGCAGCCAAGAGTATGCGGATAGCAATCAGCCCCAGCATTTT.

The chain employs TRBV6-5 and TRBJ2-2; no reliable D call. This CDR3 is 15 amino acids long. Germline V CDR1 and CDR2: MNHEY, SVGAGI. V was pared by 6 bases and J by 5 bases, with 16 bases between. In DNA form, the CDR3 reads TGTGCCAGCAGCAAACGTACAATCGGGACCGGGGAGCTGTTTTTT. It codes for CASSKRTIGTGELFF.

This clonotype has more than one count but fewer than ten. The CDR3 DNA is TGTGCCAGCAGCTCAGGGGAATATTCACCCCTCCACTTT. The encoded protein is CASSSGEYSPLHF. V gene TRBV7-9 combines with J gene TRBJ1-6; possibly TRBD1 for D (6 bases). CDR1 SEHNR and CDR2 FQNEAQ come from the germline V gene (reference sequence). The CDR3 has 13 amino acids. Trimming stripped 4 bases from V and 8 bases from J, with 9 bases between.

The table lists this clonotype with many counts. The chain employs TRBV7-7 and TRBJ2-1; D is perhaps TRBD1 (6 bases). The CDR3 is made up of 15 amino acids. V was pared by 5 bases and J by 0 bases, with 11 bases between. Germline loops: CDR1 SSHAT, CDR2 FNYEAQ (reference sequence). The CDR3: CASSRGQSSYNEQFF. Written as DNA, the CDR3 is TGTGCCAGCAGCCGCGGACAGAGCTCCTACAATGAGCAGTTCTTC.

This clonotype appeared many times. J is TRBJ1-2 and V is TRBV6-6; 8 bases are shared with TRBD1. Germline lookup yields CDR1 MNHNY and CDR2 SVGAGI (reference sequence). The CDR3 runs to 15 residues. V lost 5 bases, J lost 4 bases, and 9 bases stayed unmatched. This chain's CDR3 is CASSGRTGIPYGYTF. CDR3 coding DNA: TGTGCCAGCAGTGGGCGGACAGGGATTCCCTATGGCTACACCTTC.